Listed below are T cell receptor beta chains from one sample, sequenced in a study of Ad26.COV2.S vaccination and SARS-CoV-2 variants. Measured with immunoSEQ multiplex PCR; TCRdb has only the in-frame clones, and not every one. The sample carries about 350,000 clones, approximately 90% recorded once. The source was peripheral blood, collected in a trial of Ad26.COV2.S vaccine versus placebo. The receptors derive from a person aged 18-65 years who received the Ad26.COV2.S COVID-19 vaccine or a placebo. The CDR3 runs from the conserved cysteine through the conserved F or W.

J	V	CDR3
TRBJ1-4	TRBV27	CASSLYAVTYNEKLFF
TRBJ2-2	TRBV11-2	CASRVGQGVAGELFF
TRBJ2-3	TRBV2	CASSESPTFTDTQYF
TRBJ2-5	TRBV6-2/TRBV6-3	CASSHGTSGIQETQYF
TRBJ2-2	TRBV3-1/TRBV3-2	CASSPLPGPRGELFF
TRBJ1-2	TRBV7-2	CAVGRGSAYGYTF
TRBJ1-3	TRBV15	CATSSRDSSSGNTIYF
TRBJ2-3	TRBV6-4	CASSDPSDTQYF
TRBJ2-5	TRBV6-5	CASSYSGLGTQYF
TRBJ2-7	TRBV27	CASSLRFGGDRGPGYEQYF
TRBJ2-3	TRBV11-3	CASSSGGGSTDTQYF
TRBJ1-2	TRBV15	CATSRDHSGGEYGYTF
TRBJ2-1	TRBV29-1	CSAEMGRNLISEQFF
TRBJ2-7	TRBV28	CASRGWYEQYF
TRBJ1-2	TRBV7-9	CASSAPDRGRIYGYTF
TRBJ2-5	TRBV7-2	CASSLGTGGETQYF
TRBJ2-7	TRBV5-6	CASSLQGQGFYEQYF
TRBJ2-5	TRBV6-5	CASSYYYDLQETQYF
TRBJ2-1	TRBV6-2/TRBV6-3	CASSLAGGNNEQFF
TRBJ2-2	TRBV7-2	CASSPDSGPPGELFF
TRBJ2-7	TRBV11-3	CASSLEPGMRYF
TRBJ1-6	TRBV7-2	CASSLRGQLNSPLHF
TRBJ2-3	TRBV5-6	CASSLGGRSDTQYF
TRBJ1-2	TRBV7-3	CASSLTGSQHGYTF
TRBJ1-4	TRBV6-5	CASSYRGLATNEKLFF
TRBJ2-2	TRBV4-3	CASSQGGSGSTGELFF
TRBJ1-1	TRBV5-4	CASSLVSNTEAFF
TRBJ2-1	TRBV6-2/TRBV6-3	CASSKGTGDYFYNEQFF
TRBJ1-6	TRBV30	CAWILNTGISSYNSPLHF
TRBJ1-1	TRBV5-1	CASSLEGQGRGTEAFF
TRBJ1-1	TRBV30	CAWSVGTGVSTEAFF
TRBJ1-3	TRBV7-8	CASSLESSGNTIYF
TRBJ2-7	TRBV5-4	CASTRDTNYEQYF
TRBJ2-3	TRBV1	CTSSQDGGRRRLAGGERSTDTQYF
TRBJ1-1	TRBV9	CASSVGQANTEAFF
TRBJ1-6	TRBV6-2/TRBV6-3	CASSYWTGYNSPLHF
TRBJ2-7	TRBV5-8	CASSLVGPTYEQYF
TRBJ1-5	TRBV2	CASSKEGYSNQPQHF
TRBJ2-6	TRBV28	CASSSDRSDSGANVLTF
TRBJ1-2	TRBV6-2/TRBV6-3	CASSSPTGYRNGYTF
TRBJ1-3	TRBV19	CASSTDIDSSSGNTIYF
TRBJ1-2	TRBV7-9	CASSLDQATYGYTF
TRBJ2-1	TRBV28	CASSSPSRADFYNEQFF
TRBJ2-3	TRBV11-2	CASSLVGADTQYF
TRBJ2-1	TRBV9	CASSINWITYNEQFF
TRBJ1-2	TRBV19	CASSTSGGYTF
TRBJ2-7	TRBV14	CASSQSTVQGEQYF
TRBJ1-2	TRBV7-2	CASSPGTGGFYGYTF